A single sample is the source of the 11 T cell receptor beta chains below, sequenced in a study of blood T cell repertoires in COVID-19. Sequencing was performed with immunoSEQ multiplex PCR; in TCRdb, only in-frame clones are kept and a portion is missing. The table lists under 300,000 clones, approximately 91% of them singletons, with 2.3% in the top ten. Sequencing input: PBMCs or T cells enriched from blood (not recorded which). Source of these receptors: a woman in her forties with acute COVID-19.

This clone occurred a few times. CDR3 nucleotide sequence: TGTGCCAGCAGCCACGGGGGGGGTTCTGTCGAGCAGTTCTTC. Translating it yields CASSHGGGSVEQFF. The chain couples TRBV3-1 (or the pseudogene TRBV3-2) to TRBJ2-1, with TRBD2 matching 8 bases. The trim removed 3 bases at V and 10 bases at J, leaving 8 bases unmatched. Germline V gene lookup returns CDR1 LGHDT and CDR2 YNNKEL (reference sequence). The CDR3 covers 14 residues.

The chain links TRBV19 to TRBJ2-6; 10 bases map to TRBD1. V was clipped by 3 bases and J by 2 bases; unmatched bases: 10. Germline V CDR1 and CDR2: LNHDA, SQIVND (reference sequence). The CDR3 loop spans 19 amino acids. CDR3 bases: TGTGCCAGTAGTATTGGGGACAGGGGACCCCTCCCTGGGGCCAACGTCCTGACTTTC. This encodes CASSIGDRGPLPGANVLTF.

J is TRBJ2-3 and V is TRBV2, with 12 bases lining up with TRBD2. V dropped 3 bases and J dropped 5; count of bases not matched to a gene: 9. This CDR3 is 17 amino acids long. Germline V gene data show CDR1 as SNHLY and CDR2 as FYNNEI. The CDR3 coding sequence is TGTGCCAGCAGTGACCCTAGCGGGGGGGCCTCTGGAGATACGCAGTATTTT. Its protein is CASSDPSGGASGDTQYF.

V and J are TRBV11-3 and TRBJ2-7; no reliable D call. V lost 4 bases, J lost 3 bases, and 7 bases lay in between. This CDR3 comprises 12 residues. Germline CDR1 and CDR2: SGHNT and YENEEA. In DNA, the CDR3 is TGTGCCAGCAGCTCCGATAGCTACGAGCAGTACTTC. Protein sequence: CASSSDSYEQYF.

The chain combines TRBV10-3 with TRBJ1-6; D is unclear. Trimming left V 2 bases short and J 7 bases short, with 12 bases between. Germline V gene data show CDR1 as ENHRY and CDR2 as SYGVKD. This CDR3 comprises 15 residues. The CDR3 sequence is CAISELGAGNSPLHF. The DNA of the CDR3 is TGTGCCATCAGTGAGCTAGGAGCGGGGAATTCACCCCTCCACTTT.

The chain employs TRBV12-3 or TRBV12-4 and TRBJ1-3; no clear D gene. This CDR3 contains 12 residues. V lost 6 bases, J lost 2 bases, and 5 bases lay in between. CDR3 nucleotides: TGTGCCAGCAGCCCCGCTGGAAACACCATATATTTT. The encoded protein is CASSPAGNTIYF.

The CDR3 sequence is CASSLDREGPYEQYF. The CDR3, as DNA: TGTGCCAGCAGCTTGGACAGGGAGGGACCCTACGAGCAGTACTTC. The chain employs TRBV5-4 and TRBJ2-7; TRBD2 is a possible D gene (7 bases). This CDR3 spans 15 amino acids. With 0 bases removed from V and 2 bases from J, the gap between germline ends came to 12 bases. Germline lookup yields CDR1 SGHNT and CDR2 YYREEE (reference sequence).

The V gene is TRBV6-5, the J gene TRBJ2-7; perhaps TRBD2 as D (5 bases). Trimming stripped 4 bases from V and 0 bases from J, with 10 bases between. Per germline, CDR1 MNHEY and CDR2 SVGAGI. This CDR3 comprises 14 residues. The CDR3 loop reads CASSLLGSSYEQYF. The CDR3 DNA sequence: TGTGCCAGCAGTTTACTGGGGAGCTCCTACGAGCAGTACTTC.

This clone was observed a few times. This chain uses TRBV9 with TRBJ1-3, with 7 bases that match TRBD1. The germline V gene has CDR1 SGDLS and CDR2 YYNGEE. With 4 bases clipped from V and 1 base from J, the junction kept 5 bases outside the gene matches. The CDR3 runs to 15 residues. The CDR3 nucleotides are TGTGCCAGCAGCCAGGGACAGTTTTCTGGAAACACCATATATTTT. Translated: CASSQGQFSGNTIYF.

The chain is built from TRBV18 and TRBJ2-1; 10 bases agree with TRBD1. J was trimmed by 6 bases and V by 1 base; bases with no gene match: 3. The germline CDR1 and CDR2 sequences are KGHSH and LQKENI. The CDR3 covers 15 residues. DNA of the CDR3: TGTGCCAGCTCACCACAGGGACAGGGGATCAATGAGCAGTTCTTC. Protein: CASSPQGQGINEQFF.

This chain links TRBV30 with TRBJ2-7; D not certain. The V gene lost 2 bases and the J gene lost 6 bases, with 11 bases spanning the gap. CDR1 is GTSNPN, CDR2 SVGIG, per germline (reference sequence). This CDR3 region has 12 residues. The CDR3 coding sequence is TGTGCCTGGAGTTCGGTTGTATCCGAGCAGTACTTC. Its translation is CAWSSVVSEQYF.